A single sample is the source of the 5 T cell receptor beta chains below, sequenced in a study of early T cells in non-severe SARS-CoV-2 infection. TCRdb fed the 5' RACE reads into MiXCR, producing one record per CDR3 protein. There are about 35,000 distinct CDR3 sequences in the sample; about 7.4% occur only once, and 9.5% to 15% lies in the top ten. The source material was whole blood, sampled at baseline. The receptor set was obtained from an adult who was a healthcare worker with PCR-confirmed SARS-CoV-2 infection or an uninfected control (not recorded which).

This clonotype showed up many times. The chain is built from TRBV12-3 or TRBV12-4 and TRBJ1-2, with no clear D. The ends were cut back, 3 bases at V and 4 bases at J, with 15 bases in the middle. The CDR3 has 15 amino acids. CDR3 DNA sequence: TGTGCCAGCAGTTTTGGTAGTAACAGTCCCTATGGCTACACCTTC. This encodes CASSFGSNSPYGYTF.

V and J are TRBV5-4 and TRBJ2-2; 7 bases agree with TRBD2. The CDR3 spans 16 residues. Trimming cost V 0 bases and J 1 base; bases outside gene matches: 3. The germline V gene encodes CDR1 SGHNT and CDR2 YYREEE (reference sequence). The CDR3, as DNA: TGTGCCAGCAGCTTGGCGGCTAGCGGGAACACCGGGGAGCTGTTTTTT. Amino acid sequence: CASSLAASGNTGELFF.

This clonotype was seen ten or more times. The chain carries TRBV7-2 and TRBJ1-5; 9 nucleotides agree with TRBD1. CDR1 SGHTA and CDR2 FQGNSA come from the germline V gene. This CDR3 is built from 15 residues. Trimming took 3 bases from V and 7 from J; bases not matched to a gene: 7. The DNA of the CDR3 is TGTGCCAGCAGCTTGCCTACAGGGGGCGAGCAGCCCCAGCATTTT. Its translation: CASSLPTGGEQPQHF.

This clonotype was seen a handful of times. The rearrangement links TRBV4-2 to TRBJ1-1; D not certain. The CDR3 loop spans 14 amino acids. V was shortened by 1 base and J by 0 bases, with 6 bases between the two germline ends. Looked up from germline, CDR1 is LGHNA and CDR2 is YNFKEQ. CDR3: CASSQGEVNTEAFF. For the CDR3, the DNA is TGTGCCAGCAGCCAAGGGGAAGTGAACACTGAAGCTTTCTTT.

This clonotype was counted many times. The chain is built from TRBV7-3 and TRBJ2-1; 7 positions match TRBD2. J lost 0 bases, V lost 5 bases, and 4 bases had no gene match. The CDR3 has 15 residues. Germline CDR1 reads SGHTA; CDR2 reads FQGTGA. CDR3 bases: TGTGCCAGCAGCCTCGGGGGGACCTCCTACAATGAGCAGTTCTTC. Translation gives CASSLGGTSYNEQFF.